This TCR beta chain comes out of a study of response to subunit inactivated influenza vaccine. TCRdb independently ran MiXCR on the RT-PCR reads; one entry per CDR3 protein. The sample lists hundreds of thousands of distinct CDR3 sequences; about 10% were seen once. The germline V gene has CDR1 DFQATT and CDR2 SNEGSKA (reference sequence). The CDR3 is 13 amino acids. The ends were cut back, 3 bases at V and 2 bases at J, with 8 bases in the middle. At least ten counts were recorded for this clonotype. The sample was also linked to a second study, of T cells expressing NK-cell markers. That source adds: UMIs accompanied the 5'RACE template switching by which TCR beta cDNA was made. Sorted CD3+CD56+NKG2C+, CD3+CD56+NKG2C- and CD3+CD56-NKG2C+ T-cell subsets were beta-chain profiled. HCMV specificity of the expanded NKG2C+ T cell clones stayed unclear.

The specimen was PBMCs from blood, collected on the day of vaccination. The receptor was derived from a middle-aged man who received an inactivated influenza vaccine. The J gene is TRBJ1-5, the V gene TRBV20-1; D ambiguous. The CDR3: CSARESGNQPQHF. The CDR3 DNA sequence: TGCAGTGCTAGGGAATCGGGCAATCAGCCCCAGCATTTT.